Listed here are 27 T cell receptor beta chains from one sample, sequenced in a study of T cell repertoires in cytomegalovirus infection. Via MiXCR, TCRdb re-called the reads, giving one row per CDR3 protein. The profile shows roughly 990,000 distinct CDR3 sequences, 31% of them singletons. These receptors lack a known antigen. Sequencing was performed on cultured CD8+ T cells from PBMCs, taken from culture after CMV antigen stimulation. The receptors were sampled from a human donor in good health (CMV status not recorded). Some clones in this sample may be carry-over from other donors' samples.

This clonotype occurred a few times. This chain uses TRBV20-1 with TRBJ2-3, with 7 bases that match TRBD1. The CDR3 contains 15 residues. Germline values: CDR1 DFQATT, CDR2 SNEGSKA (reference sequence). V shed 0 bases and J 1 base; nucleotides not matched to a gene: 4. CDR3 in amino acids: CSAREGQYGTDTQYF. The CDR3, as DNA: TGCAGTGCTAGAGAGGGACAGTACGGCACAGATACGCAGTATTTT.

The V call is TRBV7-3, the J call TRBJ2-1; D not certain. CDR1 is SGHTA, CDR2 FQGTGA, per germline. With 5 bases removed from V and 7 bases from J, the gap between germline ends came to 15 bases. The CDR3 consists of 14 residues. CDR3 amino acids: CASSPEGDQNEQFF. In nucleotides, the CDR3 is TGTGCCAGCAGCCCCGAAGGCGACCAGAATGAGCAGTTCTTC. The entire variable domain, with the rest obtained from reference TRBV7-3 and TRBJ2-1, is as follows: GAGVSQTPSNKVTEKGKYVELRCDPISGHTALYWYRQSLGQGPEFLIYFQGTGAADDSGLPNDRFFAVRPEGSVSTLKIQRTERGDSAVYLCASSPEGDQNEQFFGPGTRLTVL.

V gene TRBV27 combines with J gene TRBJ1-6; the match to TRBD1 covers 9 bases. From germline, CDR1 is MNHEY and CDR2 SMNVEV (reference sequence). The CDR3 is 15 amino acids. With V trimmed by 3 bases and J by 9 bases, 6 bases remained unmatched. CDR3 sequence reads: CASSFNRDRASPLHF. The CDR3 nucleotides read TGTGCCAGCAGTTTCAACCGGGACAGGGCTTCACCCCTCCACTTT.

The chain combines TRBV7-9 with TRBJ1-2; 7 bases line up with TRBD1. The V segment lost 5 bases and the J segment 5 bases; nucleotides outside the gene matches: 14. The CDR3 has 16 residues. Germline values: CDR1 SEHNR, CDR2 FQNEAQ (reference sequence). The CDR3 is CASSITYGTESYGYTF. The CDR3 nucleotides read TGTGCCAGCAGCATCACCTACGGGACAGAAAGTTATGGCTACACCTTC.

This clonotype was picked up many times. V is TRBV12-3 or TRBV12-4 and J is TRBJ2-5; D tentatively fits TRBD1 or TRBD2 (5 bases each). V lost 7 bases and J lost 2, with 14 bases in between. This CDR3 comprises 14 residues. CDR3 sequence reads: CASTSWGIQETQYF. The CDR3 nucleotides are TGTGCCAGCACCTCATGGGGGATTCAAGAGACCCAGTACTTC.

The sample holds a few counts of this clonotype. This chain links TRBV6-5 with TRBJ2-2; 11 nucleotides align to TRBD2. After removal of 4 bases from V and 3 bases from J, the junction contained 7 bases not matched to a gene. This CDR3 has 17 residues. Germline-derived CDR1 and CDR2 are MNHEY and SVGAGI. The chain's CDR3 is CASSSHLAGGYTGELFF. In DNA form, the CDR3 reads TGTGCCAGCAGTTCGCACCTAGCGGGGGGCTACACCGGGGAGCTGTTTTTT.

The V and J genes are TRBV6-2 or TRBV6-3 and TRBJ2-1; D remains unclear. V was pared by 7 bases and J by 10 bases, with 17 bases between. The CDR3 is 13 amino acids. Germline loops: CDR1 MNHEY, CDR2 SVGEGT. CDR3 protein: CASTLSSSWEQFF. Written as DNA, the CDR3 is TGTGCCAGCACCCTAAGTAGTTCTTGGGAGCAGTTCTTC.

Regarding this clonotype: A read error may be the cause here, since a much bigger clone is one base away. The rearrangement joins TRBV7-2 to TRBJ2-1; weak D call: TRBD1 (5 bases). Per germline, CDR1 SGHTA and CDR2 FQGNSA. CDR3 length: 14 amino acids. CDR3: CASILSQGRNEQFF. The CDR3 coding sequence is TGTGCCAGCATCTTATCTCAGGGCCGGAATGAGCAGTTCTTC.

This clonotype was detected only a few times. The CDR3 sequence is CASSGATSGSYEQYF. As DNA, the CDR3 is TGTGCCAGCAGTGGAGCTACTAGCGGCTCATACGAGCAGTACTTC. J is TRBJ2-7 and V is TRBV2, with 8 bases that match TRBD2. The J segment lost 4 bases and the V segment lost 4 bases, leaving 9 bases of the junction unmatched. This CDR3 spans 15 amino acids. Germline CDR1 reads SNHLY; CDR2 reads FYNNEI.

This clonotype was recorded a few times. The V gene is TRBV12-3 or TRBV12-4, the J gene TRBJ1-3; possible D gene TRBD1, 5 bases. V lost 6 bases and J lost 0, with 18 bases in between. The CDR3 has 17 residues. In DNA, the CDR3 is TGTGCCAGCAGCTGGTCGACAGATCAATTCTCTGGAAACACCATATATTTT. It specifies CASSWSTDQFSGNTIYF.

This clonotype occurred a few times. At one boundary the junction diverges from the germline segment, which might be a read error. The gene calls are TRBV7-6 and TRBJ2-5; D unresolved. The CDR3 loop spans 15 amino acids. Germline assignment: CDR1 SGHVS and CDR2 FNYEAQ. The CDR3 DNA follows: TGTGCTAGCAGCCCCTATGGGCTTCTTCAAGAGACCCAGTACTTC. Translating it yields CASSPYGLLQETQYF. Together with reference TRBV7-6 and TRBJ2-5, the CDR3 gives the full variable domain: GAGVSQSPRYKVTKRGQDVALRCDPISGHVSLYWYRQALGQGPEFLTYFNYEAQQDKSGLPNDRFSAERPEGSISTLTIQRTEQRDSAMYRCASSPYGLLQETQYFGPGTRLLVL.

Only a few counts were recorded for this clonotype. V gene TRBV6-6 combines with J gene TRBJ2-2; D gene unclear. This CDR3 spans 11 amino acids. The ends were cut back, 11 bases at V and 7 bases at J, with 11 bases in the middle. Per germline, CDR1 MNHNY and CDR2 SVGAGI (reference sequence). This chain's CDR3 is CASQTSGELFF. The CDR3 DNA follows: TGTGCCTCCCAGACAAGCGGGGAGCTGTTTTTT.

The chain recombines TRBV10-3 with TRBJ1-4; D is undetermined. This CDR3 region has 13 residues. The V and J ends lost 4 bases and 4 bases respectively, with 7 bases between them. CDR1 ENHRY and CDR2 SYGVKD come from the germline V gene. The CDR3 nucleotides read TGTGCCATCAGTGCCCAAGATAATGAAAAACTGTTTTTT. Protein sequence: CAISAQDNEKLFF.

The chain employs TRBV6-2 or TRBV6-3 and TRBJ1-5, with 11 bases aligning to TRBD1. V was clipped by 2 bases and J by 4 bases; unmatched bases: 13. Germline values: CDR1 MNHEY, CDR2 SVGEGT. CDR3 length equals 19 residues. CDR3 nucleotide sequence: TGTGCCAGCAGTTACCGAACTGGACAGGGGGCCGACGGAAATCAGCCCCAGCATTTT. Amino acids: CASSYRTGQGADGNQPQHF.

This clonotype was recorded a few times. The J gene is TRBJ2-2, the V gene TRBV4-3; perhaps TRBD2 as D (5 bases). This CDR3 region has 14 residues. V lost 6 bases to trimming and J lost 0 bases, with 8 bases between them. Germline CDR1 reads LGHNA; CDR2 reads YSLEER. Written as DNA, the CDR3 is TGCGCCAGCAGTAAGCGGTCGAACACCGGGGAGCTGTTTTTT. Residues: CASSKRSNTGELFF.

The V call is TRBV27, the J call TRBJ2-5, with 8 bases identical to TRBD1. The CDR3 runs to 16 residues. J lost 5 bases, V lost 8 bases, and 16 bases had no gene match. Germline V CDR1 and CDR2: MNHEY, SMNVEV (reference sequence). Here the CDR3 DNA reads TGTGCCAGCCCACCAAAACTGGGACAGGAGATGGAGACCCAGTACTTC. It encodes CASPPKLGQEMETQYF.

The chain is built from TRBV6-1 and TRBJ2-7, with D unclear. This CDR3 has 12 amino acids. Trimming cost V 3 bases and J 5 bases, with 8 bases left between them. The germline gives CDR1 MNHNS, CDR2 SASEGT. CDR3 nucleotide sequence: TGTGCCAGCAGTGATGGGGTCGACGAGCAGTACTTC. Residues: CASSDGVDEQYF.

This clonotype was counted many times. The chain joins TRBV7-8 to TRBJ2-2; D is unclear. From germline, CDR1 is SGHVS and CDR2 FQNEAQ. With 5 bases removed from V and 1 base from J, the gap between germline ends came to 5 bases. This CDR3 is built from 13 residues. The CDR3 nucleotides read TGTGCCAGCAGCCCCGAGAACACCGGGGAGCTGTTTTTT. Amino acid sequence: CASSPENTGELFF.

CDR3 bases: TGTGCCAGCAGTTATAGGTGGTTAGACGTGGAGACCCAGTACTTC. Its translation is CASSYRWLDVETQYF. The chain couples TRBV6-6 to TRBJ2-5; no clear D gene. The germline V gene has CDR1 MNHNY and CDR2 SVGAGI (reference sequence). The CDR3 spans 15 residues. V was shortened by 3 bases and J by 5 bases, with 16 bases between the two germline ends.

In its sample, this clonotype was seen a few times. The chain uses TRBV14 and TRBJ1-6; D is uncertain. V was clipped by 0 bases and J by 4 bases, with 4 bases between them. The CDR3 has 14 residues. Germline V gives CDR1 SGHDN, CDR2 FVKESK. DNA for the CDR3: TGTGCCAGCAGCCAAGATGGGTATAATTCACCCCTCCACTTT. Translated, it gives CASSQDGYNSPLHF.

A few counts support this clonotype. The chain is built from TRBV7-9 and TRBJ2-5; 7 positions agree with TRBD1. This CDR3 is built from 15 residues. V dropped 0 bases and J dropped 5; count of bases not matched to a gene: 6. The germline V gene has CDR1 SEHNR and CDR2 FQNEAQ (reference sequence). This CDR3 reads CASSLAKGAGETQYF. The CDR3 DNA is TGTGCCAGCAGCTTAGCGAAGGGGGCCGGGGAGACCCAGTACTTC.

This chain joins TRBV24-1 and TRBJ2-3; 10 bases agree with TRBD1. CDR3 length: 17 amino acids. CDR1 is KGHDR and CDR2 is SFDVKD in the germline V gene. With 0 bases clipped from V and 3 bases from J, the junction kept 5 bases outside the gene matches. The CDR3 sequence: CATSDLPGTGETDTQYF. The CDR3 coding sequence is TGTGCCACCAGTGATTTGCCCGGGACAGGGGAGACAGATACGCAGTATTTT.

The V and J genes are TRBV4-3 and TRBJ1-3, with D uncertain. This CDR3 contains 14 residues. Germline assignment: CDR1 LGHNA and CDR2 YSLEER. Between the trimmed V and J ends, which lost 3 bases and 8 bases, there was a span of 14 bases. The CDR3 coding sequence is TGCGCCAGCAGCCATGTTACAAGGCAGGACACCATATATTTT. It yields the protein CASSHVTRQDTIYF.

The rearrangement links TRBV6-2 or TRBV6-3 to TRBJ2-2, with a tentative D call TRBD2 (5 bases). The CDR3 has 15 amino acids. Looked up from germline, CDR1 is MNHEY and CDR2 is SVGEGT. Trimming left V 0 bases short and J 5 bases short, with 10 bases between. CDR3 bases: TGTGCCAGCAGTTACTCGAGTTCGGGGACCGGGGAGCTGTTTTTT. Protein product: CASSYSSSGTGELFF.

This clonotype was seen a few times. J is TRBJ2-7 and V is TRBV12-3 or TRBV12-4; D is unresolved. CDR3 length: 14 residues. Between the trimmed V and J ends, which lost 5 bases and 7 bases, there was a span of 18 bases. Here the CDR3 DNA reads TGTGCCAGCAGTCTAGTACCCGGGCACTTAGAGCAGTACTTC. It yields the protein CASSLVPGHLEQYF.

The sample holds a few counts of this clonotype. The V gene is TRBV29-1, the J gene TRBJ2-1; D might be TRBD1 or TRBD2, each matching 7 bases. V lost 4 bases, J lost 4 bases, and 14 bases lay in between. Germline assignment: CDR1 SQVTM and CDR2 ANQGSEA. The CDR3 length is 14 residues. CDR3 sequence: CSVGGGRGYNEQFF. The CDR3, as DNA: TGCAGCGTTGGCGGGGGCAGGGGGTACAATGAGCAGTTCTTC.

This clonotype was counted at least ten times. The CDR3 DNA sequence: TGTGCCAGCATCGGCCAGCCTACAGGAATCTCTGGAAACACCATATATTTT. Translation: CASIGQPTGISGNTIYF. The chain combines TRBV7-9 with TRBJ1-3, with a possible D match to TRBD1 (5 bases). The CDR3 is 17 amino acids. CDR1 and CDR2 from the germline V gene are SEHNR and FQNEAQ (reference sequence). The V and J ends lost 7 bases and 0 bases respectively, with 19 bases between them. Full variable domain (remainder filled in from reference TRBV7-9 and TRBJ1-3): DTGVSQNPRHKITKRGQNVTFRCDPISEHNRLYWYRQTLGQGPEFLTYFQNEAQLEKSRLLSDRFSAERPKGSFSTLEIQRTEQGDSAMYLCASIGQPTGISGNTIYFGEGSWLTVV.